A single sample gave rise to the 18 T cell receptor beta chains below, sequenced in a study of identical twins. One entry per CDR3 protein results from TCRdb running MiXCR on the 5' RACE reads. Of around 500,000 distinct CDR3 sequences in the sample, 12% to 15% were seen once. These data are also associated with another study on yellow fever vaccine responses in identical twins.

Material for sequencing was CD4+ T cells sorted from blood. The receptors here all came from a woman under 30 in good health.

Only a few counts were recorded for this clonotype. The CDR3 reads CASSGQLSNYGYTF. In DNA, the CDR3 is TGTGCCAGCAGTGGACAGCTCTCTAACTATGGCTACACCTTC. V gene TRBV28 combines with J gene TRBJ1-2, with D perhaps matching TRBD1 (6 bases). Trimming cost V 5 bases and J 0 bases, with 10 bases left between them. The CDR3 totals 14 residues. The V gene's germline CDR1 is MDHEN and CDR2 SYDVKM.

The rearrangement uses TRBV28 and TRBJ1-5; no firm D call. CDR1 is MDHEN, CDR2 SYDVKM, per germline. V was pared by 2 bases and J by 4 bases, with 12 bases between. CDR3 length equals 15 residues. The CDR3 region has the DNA TGTGCCAGCAGTTTAGGAGTCTCTCGTAATCAGCCCCAGCATTTT. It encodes CASSLGVSRNQPQHF. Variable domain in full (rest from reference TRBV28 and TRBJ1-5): DVKVTQSSRYLVKRTGEKVFLECVQDMDHENMFWYRQDPGLGLRLIYFSYDVKMKEKGDIPEGYSVSREKKERFSLILESASTNQTSMYLCASSLGVSRNQPQHFGDGTRLSIL.

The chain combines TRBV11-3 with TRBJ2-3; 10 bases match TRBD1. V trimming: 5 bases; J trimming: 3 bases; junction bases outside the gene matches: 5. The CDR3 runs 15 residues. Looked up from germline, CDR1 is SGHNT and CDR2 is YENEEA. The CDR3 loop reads CASSQDRGRTDTQYF. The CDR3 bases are TGTGCCAGCAGCCAAGACAGGGGGCGGACAGATACGCAGTATTTT. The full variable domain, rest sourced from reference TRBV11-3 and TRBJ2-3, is EAGVVQSPRYKIIEKKQPVAFWCNPISGHNTLYWYLQNLGQGPELLIRYENEEAVDDSQLPKDRFSAERLKGVDSTLKIQPAELGDSAVYLCASSQDRGRTDTQYFGPGTRLTVL.

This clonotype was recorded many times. The CDR3 sequence: CASSLVMQGDYEQYF. The CDR3 DNA reads TGCGCCAGCAGCTTGGTGATGCAGGGGGACTACGAGCAGTACTTC. The chain links TRBV5-1 to TRBJ2-7, with 7 nucleotides matching TRBD1. CDR3 length: 15 residues. Germline loops: CDR1 SGHRS, CDR2 YFSETQ. The junction had 6 bases not matched to a gene; V was cut back by 0 bases and J by 3 bases.

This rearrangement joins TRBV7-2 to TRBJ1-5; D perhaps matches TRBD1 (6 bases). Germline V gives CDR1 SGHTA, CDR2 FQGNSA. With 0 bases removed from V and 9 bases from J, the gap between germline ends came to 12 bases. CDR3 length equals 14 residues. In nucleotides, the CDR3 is TGTGCCAGCAGCTTAGCGGCAGGGGAGATGCCCCAGCATTTT. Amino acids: CASSLAAGEMPQHF.

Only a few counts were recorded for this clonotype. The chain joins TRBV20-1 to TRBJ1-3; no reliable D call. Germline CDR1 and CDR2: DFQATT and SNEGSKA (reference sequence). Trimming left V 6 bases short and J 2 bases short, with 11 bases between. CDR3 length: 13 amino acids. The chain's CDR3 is CSAQPGPGNTIYF. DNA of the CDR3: TGCAGTGCCCAGCCGGGCCCTGGAAACACCATATATTTT.

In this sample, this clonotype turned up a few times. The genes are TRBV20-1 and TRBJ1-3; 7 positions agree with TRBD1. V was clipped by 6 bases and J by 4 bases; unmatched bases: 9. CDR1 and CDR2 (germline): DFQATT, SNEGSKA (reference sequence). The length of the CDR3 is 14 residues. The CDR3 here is CSAREGALGNTIYF. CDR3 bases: TGCAGTGCGCGGGAGGGGGCCCTCGGAAACACCATATATTTT.

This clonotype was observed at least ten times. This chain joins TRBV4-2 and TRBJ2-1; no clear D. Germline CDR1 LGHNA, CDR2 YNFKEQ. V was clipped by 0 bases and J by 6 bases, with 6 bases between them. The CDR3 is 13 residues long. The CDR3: CASSQDYFNEQFF. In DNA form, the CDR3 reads TGTGCCAGCAGCCAAGATTACTTCAATGAGCAGTTCTTC.

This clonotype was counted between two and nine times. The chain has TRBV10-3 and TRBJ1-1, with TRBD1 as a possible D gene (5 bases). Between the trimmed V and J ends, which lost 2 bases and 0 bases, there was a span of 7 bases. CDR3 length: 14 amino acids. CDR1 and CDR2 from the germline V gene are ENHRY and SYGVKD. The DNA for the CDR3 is TGTGCCATCAGTGAGGGACACTTGAACACTGAAGCTTTCTTT. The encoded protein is CAISEGHLNTEAFF.

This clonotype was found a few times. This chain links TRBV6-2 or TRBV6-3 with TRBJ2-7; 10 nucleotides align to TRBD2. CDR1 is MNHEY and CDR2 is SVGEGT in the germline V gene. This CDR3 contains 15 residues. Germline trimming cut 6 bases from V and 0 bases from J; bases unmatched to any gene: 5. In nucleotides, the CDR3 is TGTGCCAGCAGAACCACTAGCGGGGCCTCCTACGAGCAGTACTTC. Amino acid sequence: CASRTTSGASYEQYF.

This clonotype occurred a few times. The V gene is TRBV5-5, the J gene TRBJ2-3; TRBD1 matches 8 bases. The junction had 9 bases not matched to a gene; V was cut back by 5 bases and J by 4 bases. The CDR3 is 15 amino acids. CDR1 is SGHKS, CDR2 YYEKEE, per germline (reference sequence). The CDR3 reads CASRVWTGSSDTQYF. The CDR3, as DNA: TGTGCCAGCAGGGTCTGGACAGGGTCTTCAGATACGCAGTATTTT.

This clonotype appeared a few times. The CDR3 nucleotides read TGTGCCATCAGTGTCTCGGGCCCCTCAGATACGCAGTATTTT. Amino acids: CAISVSGPSDTQYF. The V call is TRBV10-3, the J call TRBJ2-3; D is ambiguous. Trimming took off 4 bases at V and 4 bases at J, with 12 bases between the two ends. The CDR3 consists of 14 residues. Per the germline V gene, CDR1 is ENHRY and CDR2 is SYGVKD.

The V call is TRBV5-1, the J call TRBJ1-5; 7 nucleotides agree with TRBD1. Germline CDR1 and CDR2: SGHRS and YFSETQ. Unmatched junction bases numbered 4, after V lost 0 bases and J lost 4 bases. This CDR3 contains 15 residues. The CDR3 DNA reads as TGCGCCAGCAGCTTGGGCGACAGGGTGAATCAGCCCCAGCATTTT. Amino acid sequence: CASSLGDRVNQPQHF. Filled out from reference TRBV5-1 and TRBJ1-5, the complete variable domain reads KAGVTQTPRYLIKTRGQQVTLSCSPISGHRSVSWYQQTPGQGLQFLFEYFSETQRNKGNFPGRFSGRQFSNSRSEMNVSTLELGDSALYLCASSLGDRVNQPQHFGDGTRLSIL.

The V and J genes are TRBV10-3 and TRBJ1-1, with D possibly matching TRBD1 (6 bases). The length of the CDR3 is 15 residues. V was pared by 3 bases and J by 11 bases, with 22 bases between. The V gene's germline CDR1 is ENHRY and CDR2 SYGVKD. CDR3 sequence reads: CAISDLKTGMVRAFF. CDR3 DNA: TGTGCCATCAGTGACCTAAAAACAGGGATGGTGAGGGCTTTCTTT.

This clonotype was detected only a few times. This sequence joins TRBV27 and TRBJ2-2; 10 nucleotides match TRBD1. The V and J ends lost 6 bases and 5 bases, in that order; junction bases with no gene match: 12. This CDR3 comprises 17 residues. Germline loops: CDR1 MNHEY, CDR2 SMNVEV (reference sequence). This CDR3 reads CASSFSGTGVWTGELFF. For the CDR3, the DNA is TGTGCCAGCAGCTTCTCCGGGACAGGGGTATGGACCGGGGAGCTGTTTTTT.

Written as DNA, the CDR3 is TGTGCCAGCAGTTTAGCGGGACTCCGAGAAGAGACCCAGTACTTC. Residues: CASSLAGLREETQYF. This chain links TRBV12-3 or TRBV12-4 with TRBJ2-5; D possibly corresponds to TRBD2 (6 bases). The V end was cut by 0 bases, the J end by 3 bases, with 11 bases between. CDR3 length: 15 amino acids.

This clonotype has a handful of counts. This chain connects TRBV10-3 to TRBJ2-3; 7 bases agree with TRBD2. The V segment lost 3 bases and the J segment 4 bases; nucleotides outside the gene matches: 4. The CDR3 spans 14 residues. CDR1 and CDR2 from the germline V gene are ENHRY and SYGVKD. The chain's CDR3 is CAISDPGLADTQYF. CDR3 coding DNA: TGTGCCATCAGTGACCCCGGACTAGCAGATACGCAGTATTTT.

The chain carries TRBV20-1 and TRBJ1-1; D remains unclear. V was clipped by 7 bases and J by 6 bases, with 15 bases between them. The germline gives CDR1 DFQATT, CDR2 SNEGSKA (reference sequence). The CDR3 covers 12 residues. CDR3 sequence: CSVRTPQAEAFF. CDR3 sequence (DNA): TGCAGTGTTCGAACCCCTCAGGCTGAAGCTTTCTTT.